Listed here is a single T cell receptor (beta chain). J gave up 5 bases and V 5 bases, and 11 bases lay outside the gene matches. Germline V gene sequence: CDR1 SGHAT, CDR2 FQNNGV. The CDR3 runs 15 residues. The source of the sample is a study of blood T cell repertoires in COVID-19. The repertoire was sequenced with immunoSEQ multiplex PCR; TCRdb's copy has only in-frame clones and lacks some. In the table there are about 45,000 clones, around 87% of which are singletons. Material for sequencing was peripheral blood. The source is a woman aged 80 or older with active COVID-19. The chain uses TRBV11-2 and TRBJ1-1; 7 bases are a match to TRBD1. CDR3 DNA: TGTGCCAGCAGCCCCCTTCGACAGGGTGGGACTGAAGCTTTCTTT. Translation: CASSPLRQGGTEAFF.